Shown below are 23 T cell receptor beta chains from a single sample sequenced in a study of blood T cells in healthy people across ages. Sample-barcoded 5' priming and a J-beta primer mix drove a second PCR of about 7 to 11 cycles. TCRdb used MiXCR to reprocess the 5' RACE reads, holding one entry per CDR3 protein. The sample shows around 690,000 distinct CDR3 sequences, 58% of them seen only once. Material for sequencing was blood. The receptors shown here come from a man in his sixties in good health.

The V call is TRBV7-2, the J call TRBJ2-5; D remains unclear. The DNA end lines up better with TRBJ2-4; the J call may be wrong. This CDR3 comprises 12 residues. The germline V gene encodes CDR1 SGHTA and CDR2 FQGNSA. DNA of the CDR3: TGTGCCAGCAGCTTCCAGAGGAACATTCAGTACTTC. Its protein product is CASSFQRNIQYF.

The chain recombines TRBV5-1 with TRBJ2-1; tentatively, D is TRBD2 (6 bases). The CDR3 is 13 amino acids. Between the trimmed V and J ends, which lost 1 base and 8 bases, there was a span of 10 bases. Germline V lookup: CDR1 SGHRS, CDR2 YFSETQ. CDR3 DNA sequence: TGCGCCAGCAGCTTGAGCGGGTGGGATGAGCAGTTCTTC. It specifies CASSLSGWDEQFF.

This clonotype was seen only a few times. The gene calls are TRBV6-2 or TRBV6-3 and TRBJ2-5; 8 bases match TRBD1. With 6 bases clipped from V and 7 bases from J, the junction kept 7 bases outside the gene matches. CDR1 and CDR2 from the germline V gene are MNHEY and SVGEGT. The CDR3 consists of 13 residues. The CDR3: CASSKTGVRTQYF. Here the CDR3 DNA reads TGTGCCAGCAGCAAGACAGGGGTGAGGACCCAGTACTTC.

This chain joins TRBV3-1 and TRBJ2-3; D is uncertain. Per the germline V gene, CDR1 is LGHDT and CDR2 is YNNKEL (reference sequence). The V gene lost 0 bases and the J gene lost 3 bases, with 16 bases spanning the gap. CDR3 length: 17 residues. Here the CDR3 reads CASSQDLSTMGTDTQYF. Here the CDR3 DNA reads TGTGCCAGCAGCCAAGATCTGTCGACGATGGGGACAGATACGCAGTATTTT.

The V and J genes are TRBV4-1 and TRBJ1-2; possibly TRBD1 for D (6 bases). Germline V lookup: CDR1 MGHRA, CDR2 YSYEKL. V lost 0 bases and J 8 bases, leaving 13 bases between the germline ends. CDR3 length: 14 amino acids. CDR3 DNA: TGCGCCAGCAGCCAAGAGTACGCAGGGGAAGGCTACACCTTC. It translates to CASSQEYAGEGYTF.

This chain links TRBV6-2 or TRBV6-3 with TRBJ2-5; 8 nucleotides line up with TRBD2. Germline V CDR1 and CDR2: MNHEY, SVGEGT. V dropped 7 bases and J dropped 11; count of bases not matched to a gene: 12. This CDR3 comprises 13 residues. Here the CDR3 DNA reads TGTGCCAGCACCACGCGGGGGGCGGGAGAGCAGTACTTC. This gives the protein CASTTRGAGEQYF.

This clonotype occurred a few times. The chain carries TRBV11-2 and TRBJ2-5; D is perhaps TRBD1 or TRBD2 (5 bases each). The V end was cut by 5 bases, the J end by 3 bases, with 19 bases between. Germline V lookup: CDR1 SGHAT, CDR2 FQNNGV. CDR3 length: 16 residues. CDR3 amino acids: CASSIVAGAAEETQYF. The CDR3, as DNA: TGTGCCAGCAGCATCGTGGCCGGGGCCGCAGAAGAGACCCAGTACTTC.

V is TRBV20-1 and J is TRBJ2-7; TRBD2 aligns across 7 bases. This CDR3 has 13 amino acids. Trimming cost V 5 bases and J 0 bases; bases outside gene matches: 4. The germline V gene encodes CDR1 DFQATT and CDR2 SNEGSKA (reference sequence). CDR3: CSAVGLDSYEQYF. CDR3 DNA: TGCAGTGCTGTCGGACTAGACTCCTACGAGCAGTACTTC.

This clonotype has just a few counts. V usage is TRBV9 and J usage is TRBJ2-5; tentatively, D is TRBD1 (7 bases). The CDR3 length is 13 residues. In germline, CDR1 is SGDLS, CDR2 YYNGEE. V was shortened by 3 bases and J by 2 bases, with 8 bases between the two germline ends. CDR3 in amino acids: CASSAGGQETQYF. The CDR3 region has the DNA TGTGCCAGCAGCGCAGGGGGGCAAGAGACCCAGTACTTC.

The CDR3 sequence: CSATSGLAGDTQYF. The CDR3 bases are TGCAGTGCTACAAGTGGACTAGCGGGGGATACGCAGTATTTT. The V call is TRBV20-1, the J call TRBJ2-3; 12 nucleotides match TRBD2. The CDR3 runs 14 residues. CDR1 is DFQATT, CDR2 SNEGSKA, per germline (reference sequence). V shed 4 bases, J shed 6 bases, and the junction held 5 bases outside the gene matches.

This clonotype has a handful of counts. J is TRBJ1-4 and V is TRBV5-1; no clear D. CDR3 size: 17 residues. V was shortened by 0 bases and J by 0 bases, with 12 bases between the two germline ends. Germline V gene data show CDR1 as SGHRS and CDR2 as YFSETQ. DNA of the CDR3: TGCGCCAGCAGCTTGGCCCTCAACAGTGCAACTAATGAAAAACTGTTTTTT. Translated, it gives CASSLALNSATNEKLFF. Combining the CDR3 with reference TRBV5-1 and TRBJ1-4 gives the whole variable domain KAGVTQTPRYLIKTRGQQVTLSCSPISGHRSVSWYQQTPGQGLQFLFEYFSETQRNKGNFPGRFSGRQFSNSRSEMNVSTLELGDSALYLCASSLALNSATNEKLFFGSGTQLSVL.

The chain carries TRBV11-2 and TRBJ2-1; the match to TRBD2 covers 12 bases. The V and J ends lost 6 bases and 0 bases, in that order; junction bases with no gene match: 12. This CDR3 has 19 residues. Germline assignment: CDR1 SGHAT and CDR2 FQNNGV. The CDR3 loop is CASRGRGTSGRNSYNEQFF. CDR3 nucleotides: TGTGCCAGCAGGGGACGCGGGACTAGCGGGCGCAACTCCTACAATGAGCAGTTCTTC. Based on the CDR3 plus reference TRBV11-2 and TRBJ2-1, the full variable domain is EAGVAQSPRYKIIEKRQSVAFWCNPISGHATLYWYQQILGQGPKLLIQFQNNGVVDDSQLPKDRFSAERLKGVDSTLKIQPAKLEDSAVYLCASRGRGTSGRNSYNEQFFGPGTRLTVL.

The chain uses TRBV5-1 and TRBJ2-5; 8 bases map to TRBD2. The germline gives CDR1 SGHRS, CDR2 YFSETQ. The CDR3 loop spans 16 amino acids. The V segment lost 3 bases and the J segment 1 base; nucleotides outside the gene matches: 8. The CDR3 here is CASSSAGETPQETQYF. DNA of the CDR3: TGCGCCAGCAGCTCAGCGGGGGAGACACCCCAAGAGACCCAGTACTTC.

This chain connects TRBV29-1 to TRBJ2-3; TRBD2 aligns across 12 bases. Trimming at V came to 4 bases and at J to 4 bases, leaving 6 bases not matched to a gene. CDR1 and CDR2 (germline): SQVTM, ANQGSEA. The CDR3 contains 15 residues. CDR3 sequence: CSVARLAGVADTQYF. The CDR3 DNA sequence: TGCAGCGTTGCCCGACTAGCGGGGGTGGCAGATACGCAGTATTTT.

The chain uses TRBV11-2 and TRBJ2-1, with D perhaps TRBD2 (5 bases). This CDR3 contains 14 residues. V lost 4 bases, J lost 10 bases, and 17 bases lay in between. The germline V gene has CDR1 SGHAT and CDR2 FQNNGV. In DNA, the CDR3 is TGTGCCAGCAGCTCCTTTGGGAGAGCGTGGGAGCAGTTCTTC. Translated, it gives CASSSFGRAWEQFF.

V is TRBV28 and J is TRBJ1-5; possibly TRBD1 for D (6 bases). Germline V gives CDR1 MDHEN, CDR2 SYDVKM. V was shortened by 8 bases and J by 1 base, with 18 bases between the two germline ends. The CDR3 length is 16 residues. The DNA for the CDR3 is TGTGCCAGCCGATCTGTGGGCAGGGGAAGCAATCAGCCCCAGCATTTT. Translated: CASRSVGRGSNQPQHF.

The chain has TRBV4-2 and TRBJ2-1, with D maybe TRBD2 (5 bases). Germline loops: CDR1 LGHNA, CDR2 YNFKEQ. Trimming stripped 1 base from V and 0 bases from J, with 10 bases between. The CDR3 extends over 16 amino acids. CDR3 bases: TGTGCCAGCAGCCAAGGGGTAGGGAGCTCCTACAATGAGCAGTTCTTC. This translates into CASSQGVGSSYNEQFF.

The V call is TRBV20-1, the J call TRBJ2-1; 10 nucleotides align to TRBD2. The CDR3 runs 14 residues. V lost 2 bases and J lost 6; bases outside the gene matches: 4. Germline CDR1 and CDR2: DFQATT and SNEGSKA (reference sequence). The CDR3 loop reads CSARRTSGLNEQFF. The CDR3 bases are TGCAGTGCTAGAAGGACTAGCGGTCTCAATGAGCAGTTCTTC.

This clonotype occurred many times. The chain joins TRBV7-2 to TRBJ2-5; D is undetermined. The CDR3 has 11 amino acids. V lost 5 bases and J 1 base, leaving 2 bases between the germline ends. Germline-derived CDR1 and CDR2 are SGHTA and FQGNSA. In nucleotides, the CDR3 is TGTGCCAGCAGCGCCCAAGAGACCCAGTACTTC. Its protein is CASSAQETQYF.

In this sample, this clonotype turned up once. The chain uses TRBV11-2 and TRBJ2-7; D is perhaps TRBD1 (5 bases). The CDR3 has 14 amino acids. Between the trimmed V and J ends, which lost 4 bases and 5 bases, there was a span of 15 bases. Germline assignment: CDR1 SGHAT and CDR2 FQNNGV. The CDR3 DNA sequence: TGTGCCAGCAGCTCCACGTGGGGCTCGGACGAGCAGTACTTC. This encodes CASSSTWGSDEQYF.

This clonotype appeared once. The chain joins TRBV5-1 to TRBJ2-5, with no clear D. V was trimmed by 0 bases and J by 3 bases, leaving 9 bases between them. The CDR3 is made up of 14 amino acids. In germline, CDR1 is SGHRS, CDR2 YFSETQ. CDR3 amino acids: CASSLVLQEETQYF. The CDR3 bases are TGCGCCAGCAGCTTGGTTCTGCAGGAAGAGACCCAGTACTTC.

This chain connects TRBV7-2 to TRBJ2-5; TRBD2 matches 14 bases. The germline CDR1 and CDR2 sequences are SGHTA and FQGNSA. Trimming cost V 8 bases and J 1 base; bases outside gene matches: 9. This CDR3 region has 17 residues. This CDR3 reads CASRDRTSGGRQETQYF. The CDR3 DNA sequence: TGTGCCAGCCGAGACAGGACTAGCGGGGGGCGCCAAGAGACCCAGTACTTC.

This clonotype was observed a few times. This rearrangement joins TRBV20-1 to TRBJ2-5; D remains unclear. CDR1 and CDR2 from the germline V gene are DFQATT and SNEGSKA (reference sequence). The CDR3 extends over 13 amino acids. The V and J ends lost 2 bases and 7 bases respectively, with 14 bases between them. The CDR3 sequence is CSARQAVLGTQYF. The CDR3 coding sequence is TGCAGTGCTAGACAGGCGGTCCTGGGGACCCAGTACTTC.